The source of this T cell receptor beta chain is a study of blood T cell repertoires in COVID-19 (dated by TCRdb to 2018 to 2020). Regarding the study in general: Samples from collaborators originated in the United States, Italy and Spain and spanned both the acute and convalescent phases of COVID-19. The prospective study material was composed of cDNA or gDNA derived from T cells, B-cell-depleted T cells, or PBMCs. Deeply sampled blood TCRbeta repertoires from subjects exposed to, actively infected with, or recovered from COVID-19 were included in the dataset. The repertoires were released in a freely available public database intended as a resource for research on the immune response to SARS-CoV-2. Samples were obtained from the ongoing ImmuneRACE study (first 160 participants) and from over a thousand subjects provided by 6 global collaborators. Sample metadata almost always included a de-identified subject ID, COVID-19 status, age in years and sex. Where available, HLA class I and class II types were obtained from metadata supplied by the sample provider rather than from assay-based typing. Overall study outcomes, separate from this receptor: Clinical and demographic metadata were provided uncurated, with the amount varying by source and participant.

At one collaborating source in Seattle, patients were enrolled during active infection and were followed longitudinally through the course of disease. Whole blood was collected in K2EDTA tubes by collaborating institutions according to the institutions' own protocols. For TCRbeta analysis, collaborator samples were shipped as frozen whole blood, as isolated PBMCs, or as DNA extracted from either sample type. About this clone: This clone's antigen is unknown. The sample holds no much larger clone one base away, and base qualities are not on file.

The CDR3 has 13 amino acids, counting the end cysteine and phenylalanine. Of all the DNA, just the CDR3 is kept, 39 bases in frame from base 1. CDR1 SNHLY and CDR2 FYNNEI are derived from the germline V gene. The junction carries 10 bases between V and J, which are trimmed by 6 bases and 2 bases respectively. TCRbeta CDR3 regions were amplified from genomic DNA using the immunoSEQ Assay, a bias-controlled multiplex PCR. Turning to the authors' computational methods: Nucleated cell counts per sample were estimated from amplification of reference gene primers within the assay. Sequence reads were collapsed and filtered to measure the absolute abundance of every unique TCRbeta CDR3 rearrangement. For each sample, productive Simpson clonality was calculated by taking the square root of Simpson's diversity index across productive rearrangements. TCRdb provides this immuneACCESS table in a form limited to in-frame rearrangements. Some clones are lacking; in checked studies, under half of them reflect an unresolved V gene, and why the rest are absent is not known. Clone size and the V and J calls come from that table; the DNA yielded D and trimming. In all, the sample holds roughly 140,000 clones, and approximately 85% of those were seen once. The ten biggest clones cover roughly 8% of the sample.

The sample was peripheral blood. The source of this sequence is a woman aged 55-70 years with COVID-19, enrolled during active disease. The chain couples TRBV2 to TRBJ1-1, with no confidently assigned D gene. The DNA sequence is TGTGCCAGCAGGGTAGACATAAACACTGAAGCTTTCTTT. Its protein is CASRVDINTEAFF.